Listed below are T cell receptor beta chains from one sample, sequenced in a study of T cell responses to AZD1222 COVID-19 vaccine. TCRdb's copy holds only in-frame clones and misses some; the assay was immunoSEQ multiplex PCR. This table holds 160,000 or so clones, 75% to 90% found once. The specimen comprised peripheral blood, sampled 28 days after the second dose of the MenACWY control vaccine. All receptors come from an adult who received the MenACWY meningococcal vaccine as a control. Both conserved end residues are part of each CDR3. The order of the fields is D gene, V gene, clone size, J gene, CDR3 protein, CDR3 DNA. The D gene is left open where the match is weak. Size tells how often a clone was seen (once, few, many) or the class of an expanded clone, and some rows leave it out.

D gene: -; V gene: TRBV5-1; clone size: -; J gene: TRBJ1-1; CDR3 protein: CASSLAKVSTEAFF; CDR3 DNA: TGCGCCAGCAGCTTGGCCAAGGTTAGCACTGAAGCTTTCTTT
D gene: TRBD2; V gene: TRBV2; clone size: -; J gene: TRBJ2-3; CDR3 protein: CASSVVLATDTQYF; CDR3 DNA: TGTGCCAGCAGTGTCGTACTAGCGACAGATACGCAGTATTTT
D gene: -; V gene: TRBV2; clone size: once; J gene: TRBJ2-7; CDR3 protein: CASSSTAYEQYF; CDR3 DNA: TGTGCCAGCAGCTCTACAGCATACGAGCAGTACTTC
D gene: TRBD1; V gene: TRBV19; clone size: -; J gene: TRBJ1-1; CDR3 protein: CASSMAGQGAEAFF; CDR3 DNA: TGTGCCAGTAGTATGGCCGGACAGGGTGCTGAAGCTTTCTTT
D gene: TRBD1; V gene: TRBV18; clone size: -; J gene: TRBJ2-2; CDR3 protein: CASSNPGQGANTGELFF; CDR3 DNA: TGTGCCAGCTCAAACCCGGGACAGGGGGCGAACACCGGGGAGCTGTTTTTT
D gene: -; V gene: TRBV7-9; clone size: -; J gene: TRBJ1-6; CDR3 protein: CASSFFGGSSYNSPLHF; CDR3 DNA: TGTGCCAGCAGCTTTTTCGGGGGGAGCTCCTATAATTCACCCCTCCACTTT
D gene: TRBD2; V gene: TRBV5-1; clone size: -; J gene: TRBJ2-2; CDR3 protein: CASSFTSGTNTGELFF; CDR3 DNA: TGCGCCAGCAGCTTTACTAGCGGGACGAACACCGGGGAGCTGTTTTTT
D gene: -; V gene: TRBV2; clone size: -; J gene: TRBJ1-1; CDR3 protein: CASSVVMNTEAFF; CDR3 DNA: TGTGCCAGCAGTGTGGTCATGAACACTGAAGCTTTCTTT
D gene: TRBD2; V gene: TRBV6-5; clone size: -; J gene: TRBJ2-1; CDR3 protein: CASSYSGLDNEQFF; CDR3 DNA: TGTGCCAGCAGTTACTCGGGACTAGACAATGAGCAGTTCTTC
D gene: -; V gene: TRBV15; clone size: -; J gene: TRBJ1-3; CDR3 protein: CATSRGSGNTIYF; CDR3 DNA: TGTGCCACCAGCAGAGGGTCTGGAAACACCATATATTTT
D gene: -; V gene: TRBV5-1; clone size: -; J gene: TRBJ2-1; CDR3 protein: CASSLGGITYNEQFF; CDR3 DNA: TGCGCCAGCAGCTTGGGCGGGATCACCTACAATGAGCAGTTCTTC
D gene: TRBD1; V gene: TRBV23-1; clone size: -; J gene: TRBJ2-5; CDR3 protein: CASSPHRDSKETQYF; CDR3 DNA: TGCGCCAGCAGCCCCCATCGGGACAGCAAAGAGACCCAGTACTTC
D gene: -; V gene: TRBV11-2; clone size: -; J gene: TRBJ2-7; CDR3 protein: CASSLIGYSARDNEQYF; CDR3 DNA: TGTGCCAGCAGCTTGATTGGCTATTCAGCGAGGGATAACGAGCAGTACTTC
D gene: TRBD1; V gene: TRBV4-2; clone size: -; J gene: TRBJ2-3; CDR3 protein: CASSHPQGGGGSTDTQYF; CDR3 DNA: TGTGCCAGCAGCCATCCTCAAGGGGGCGGCGGGAGCACAGATACGCAGTATTTT
D gene: TRBD2; V gene: TRBV6-2/TRBV6-3; clone size: -; J gene: TRBJ2-1; CDR3 protein: CASSYSRLAGQAYNEQFF; CDR3 DNA: TGTGCCAGCAGTTACTCAAGACTAGCGGGACAGGCCTACAATGAGCAGTTCTTC
D gene: -; V gene: TRBV28; clone size: -; J gene: TRBJ2-7; CDR3 protein: CASRLPTRWGTRSEQYF; CDR3 DNA: TGTGCCAGCAGACTCCCTACGCGGTGGGGCACGAGAAGCGAGCAGTACTTC
D gene: TRBD2; V gene: TRBV7-9; clone size: -; J gene: TRBJ2-6; CDR3 protein: CASGLAGARSGANVLTF; CDR3 DNA: TGTGCCAGCGGACTAGCGGGAGCCCGGTCTGGGGCCAACGTCCTGACTTTC
D gene: -; V gene: TRBV7-2; clone size: few; J gene: TRBJ1-6; CDR3 protein: CASSDTWVVNSPLHF; CDR3 DNA: TGTGCCAGCAGCGATACCTGGGTTGTTAATTCACCCCTCCACTTT
D gene: TRBD1; V gene: TRBV6-5; clone size: -; J gene: TRBJ2-7; CDR3 protein: CASGRQGVYEQYF; CDR3 DNA: TGTGCCAGCGGGAGACAGGGGGTCTACGAGCAGTACTTC
D gene: -; V gene: TRBV7-8; clone size: -; J gene: TRBJ1-5; CDR3 protein: CASSFVVSNQPQHF; CDR3 DNA: TGTGCCAGCAGCTTCGTTGTTAGCAATCAGCCCCAGCATTTT
D gene: TRBD1; V gene: TRBV29-1; clone size: once; J gene: TRBJ1-2; CDR3 protein: CSVEGQGGYGYTF; CDR3 DNA: TGCAGCGTTGAGGGACAGGGGGGCTATGGCTACACCTTC
D gene: TRBD2; V gene: TRBV6-4; clone size: -; J gene: TRBJ2-7; CDR3 protein: CASRAGLAQGGSYEQYF; CDR3 DNA: TGTGCCAGCAGAGCGGGACTAGCGCAGGGGGGATCCTACGAGCAGTACTTC
D gene: TRBD1; V gene: TRBV15; clone size: once; J gene: TRBJ2-7; CDR3 protein: CATSREGTGAYEQYF; CDR3 DNA: TGTGCCACCAGCAGAGAAGGGACAGGGGCCTACGAGCAGTACTTC
D gene: TRBD1; V gene: TRBV10-3; clone size: once; J gene: TRBJ1-1; CDR3 protein: CAISEPPGRGSTEAFF; CDR3 DNA: TGTGCCATCAGTGAGCCGCCGGGCAGGGGGTCCACTGAAGCTTTCTTT
D gene: TRBD1; V gene: TRBV19; clone size: -; J gene: TRBJ1-3; CDR3 protein: CASSLGTDSGNTIYF; CDR3 DNA: TGTGCCAGTAGCCTAGGGACAGACTCTGGAAACACCATATATTTT
D gene: -; V gene: TRBV28; clone size: -; J gene: TRBJ2-3; CDR3 protein: CASSTGLPLSTDTQYF; CDR3 DNA: TGTGCCAGCAGTACGGGGTTGCCCCTCAGCACAGATACGCAGTATTTT
D gene: TRBD2; V gene: TRBV9; clone size: -; J gene: TRBJ2-7; CDR3 protein: CASSSSGGPYEQYF; CDR3 DNA: TGTGCCAGCAGCTCAAGCGGGGGGCCCTACGAGCAGTACTTC
D gene: TRBD1; V gene: TRBV10-3; clone size: -; J gene: TRBJ1-6; CDR3 protein: CAISESEDRVSPLHF; CDR3 DNA: TGTGCCATCAGTGAGTCGGAGGACAGGGTTTCACCCCTCCACTTT
D gene: -; V gene: TRBV19; clone size: -; J gene: TRBJ1-2; CDR3 protein: CASYTGTLNYGYTF; CDR3 DNA: TGTGCCAGTTATACCGGGACGCTGAACTATGGCTACACCTTC
D gene: -; V gene: TRBV24-1; clone size: -; J gene: TRBJ2-7; CDR3 protein: CATSDRGTEGGYEQYF; CDR3 DNA: TGTGCCACCAGTGACCGAGGGACAGAGGGGGGGTACGAGCAGTACTTC
D gene: -; V gene: TRBV9; clone size: -; J gene: TRBJ1-4; CDR3 protein: CASSLRPTNEKLFF; CDR3 DNA: TGTGCCAGCAGCCTCAGGCCAACTAATGAAAAACTGTTTTTT
D gene: -; V gene: TRBV27; clone size: -; J gene: TRBJ1-1; CDR3 protein: CASTRHPTGGTRAEAFF; CDR3 DNA: TGTGCCAGCACCCGTCACCCGACCGGGGGAACAAGGGCTGAAGCTTTCTTT
D gene: -; V gene: TRBV7-2; clone size: -; J gene: TRBJ1-2; CDR3 protein: CASSTRTVTYGYTF; CDR3 DNA: TGTGCCAGCAGCACACGGACAGTTACCTATGGCTACACCTTC
D gene: -; V gene: TRBV30; clone size: -; J gene: TRBJ1-2; CDR3 protein: CAWSVLGFGNGYTF; CDR3 DNA: TGTGCCTGGAGTGTACTGGGGTTTGGTAACGGCTACACCTTC
D gene: -; V gene: TRBV6-2/TRBV6-3; clone size: -; J gene: TRBJ1-5; CDR3 protein: CASSYGGRGTHQPQHF; CDR3 DNA: TGTGCCAGCAGTTATGGGGGCAGGGGAACCCATCAGCCCCAGCATTTT
D gene: -; V gene: TRBV30; clone size: once; J gene: TRBJ1-2; CDR3 protein: CAWSVTGSYGYTF; CDR3 DNA: TGTGCCTGGAGTGTAACAGGGAGCTATGGCTACACCTTC
D gene: -; V gene: TRBV12-3/TRBV12-4; clone size: -; J gene: TRBJ1-2; CDR3 protein: CASSLGGGYGYTF; CDR3 DNA: TGTGCCAGCAGTTTAGGGGGCGGCTATGGCTACACCTTC
D gene: -; V gene: TRBV25-1; clone size: -; J gene: TRBJ1-4; CDR3 protein: CASVGIEKLFF; CDR3 DNA: TGTGCCAGCGTAGGGATCGAAAAACTGTTTTTT
D gene: -; V gene: TRBV2; clone size: -; J gene: TRBJ2-2; CDR3 protein: CASRSMDRNTGELFF; CDR3 DNA: TGTGCCAGCAGGTCGATGGACAGGAACACCGGGGAGCTGTTTTTT
D gene: -; V gene: TRBV12-3/TRBV12-4; clone size: -; J gene: TRBJ1-5; CDR3 protein: CASSLPGRQPQHF; CDR3 DNA: TGTGCCAGCAGTTTACCAGGGCGTCAGCCCCAGCATTTT
D gene: -; V gene: TRBV6-2/TRBV6-3; clone size: -; J gene: TRBJ1-5; CDR3 protein: CASSYTHNREGNQPQHF; CDR3 DNA: TGTGCCAGCAGTTACACCCACAACAGGGAAGGCAATCAGCCCCAGCATTTT
D gene: -; V gene: TRBV3-1/TRBV3-2; clone size: -; J gene: TRBJ1-2; CDR3 protein: CAGKEGGGYTF; CDR3 DNA: TGTGCCGGGAAGGAGGGAGGCGGCTACACCTTC